These 11 T cell receptor beta chains were all obtained from the same sample, sequenced in a study of blood T cell repertoires in COVID-19. Profiled with immunoSEQ multiplex PCR; TCRdb holds only in-frame clones, not every one. The sample holds more than 350,000 clones, around 89% seen once. Material for sequencing was PBMCs or T cells enriched from blood (not recorded which). Every receptor here comes from a man younger than 35 who had recovered from COVID-19.

The chain uses TRBV6-5 and TRBJ1-6, with a tentative D call TRBD1 (5 bases). Trimming removed 7 bases at V and 8 bases at J, with 18 bases between. CDR3 length equals 15 residues. Germline V gene sequence: CDR1 MNHEY, CDR2 SVGAGI. The CDR3 DNA follows: TGTGCCAGCAAATTTATGTCGGGGGTTTATTCACCCCTCCACTTT. This encodes CASKFMSGVYSPLHF.

J is TRBJ2-7 and V is TRBV25-1; the D is unclear. Germline assignment: CDR1 MGHDK and CDR2 SYGVNS. Between the trimmed V and J ends, which lost 3 bases and 8 bases, there was a span of 8 bases. The CDR3 runs 11 residues. The CDR3, as DNA: TGTGCCAGCAGTGAGCGCGGAAAGCAGTACTTC. It is translated as CASSERGKQYF.

CDR3: CASSDQGSGGAYNEQFF. CDR3 in DNA: TGCGCCAGCAGTGACCAAGGAAGCGGGGGGGCCTACAATGAGCAGTTCTTC. This chain uses TRBV10-1 with TRBJ2-1; 10 bases agree with TRBD2. The germline CDR1 and CDR2 sequences are WNHNN and SYGVQD (reference sequence). This CDR3 is 17 amino acids long. Germline trimming cut 3 bases from V and 2 bases from J; bases unmatched to any gene: 7.

The chain is built from TRBV3-1 (or the pseudogene TRBV3-2) and TRBJ1-2, with TRBD1 as a possible D gene (5 bases). The V end was cut by 2 bases, the J end by 6 bases, with 10 bases between. CDR1 and CDR2 (germline): LGHDT, YNNKEL (reference sequence). The CDR3 contains 13 residues. The CDR3 DNA is TGTGCCAGCAGCCAACGGGGGGTCGATGGCTACACCTTC. It is translated as CASSQRGVDGYTF.

J is TRBJ2-3 and V is TRBV27; TRBD1 matches 7 bases. In germline, CDR1 is MNHEY, CDR2 SMNVEV (reference sequence). With V trimmed by 2 bases and J by 4 bases, 12 bases remained unmatched. This CDR3 spans 17 amino acids. The CDR3 loop is CASSLVGAGGLADTQYF. DNA for the CDR3: TGTGCCAGCAGTTTAGTCGGGGCAGGGGGTCTTGCAGATACGCAGTATTTT.

This clone was observed a handful of times. The chain links TRBV2 to TRBJ1-1, with unresolved D. V lost 5 bases and J lost 6, with 10 bases in between. The CDR3 sequence is 12 residues long. Germline-derived CDR1 and CDR2 are SNHLY and FYNNEI. The CDR3 spells CASSRSSAEAFF. The CDR3, as DNA: TGTGCCAGCAGTCGATCGTCGGCTGAAGCTTTCTTT.

This chain uses TRBV3-1 (or the pseudogene TRBV3-2) with TRBJ2-7, with D possibly matching TRBD2 (6 bases). The germline gives CDR1 LGHDT, CDR2 YNNKEL (reference sequence). V was shortened by 7 bases and J by 3 bases, with 16 bases between the two germline ends. The CDR3 is 14 residues long. The CDR3 region is CASTRSEGRYEQYF. The CDR3 DNA sequence: TGTGCCAGCACCCGATCGGAGGGGCGCTACGAGCAGTACTTC.

In its sample, this clone was seen once. The gene calls are TRBV2 and TRBJ2-1; a weak D match, TRBD2 (6 bases). The CDR3 spans 13 residues. V lost 10 bases to trimming and J lost 7 bases, with 17 bases between them. Germline CDR1 SNHLY, CDR2 FYNNEI. The CDR3 DNA reads TGTGCCACACTAGGGTTGGGGAGGAATGAGCAGTTCTTC. It codes for CATLGLGRNEQFF.

The V call is TRBV9, the J call TRBJ2-1; the D gene is possibly TRBD2 (6 bases). Germline assignment: CDR1 SGDLS and CDR2 YYNGEE. The CDR3 has 15 amino acids. Between the trimmed V and J ends, which lost 0 bases and 8 bases, there was a span of 15 bases. The CDR3, as DNA: TGTGCCAGCAGCGTAGTTGGAGGGAGCCCCCATGAGCAGTTCTTC. Amino acids: CASSVVGGSPHEQFF.

This clone was recorded only once. The chain couples TRBV28 to TRBJ1-5; D may be TRBD1 (6 bases). The CDR3 has 15 amino acids. Trimming stripped 7 bases from V and 4 bases from J, with 17 bases between. In germline, CDR1 is MDHEN, CDR2 SYDVKM. CDR3 DNA: TGTGCCAGCACCCCTGGGGGGGGGCGTAATCAGCCCCAGCATTTT. It translates to CASTPGGGRNQPQHF. The full variable domain, its missing parts supplied by reference TRBV28 and TRBJ1-5, is DVKVTQSSRYLVKRTGEKVFLECVQDMDHENMFWYRQDPGLGLRLIYFSYDVKMKEKGDIPEGYSVSREKKERFSLILESASTNQTSMYLCASTPGGGRNQPQHFGDGTRLSIL.

This clone was detected only a few times. The chain is built from TRBV5-1 and TRBJ1-2, with D possibly matching TRBD1 (6 bases). The CDR3 runs 14 residues. The germline V gene encodes CDR1 SGHRS and CDR2 YFSETQ. V lost 0 bases to trimming and J lost 8 bases, with 14 bases between them. CDR3 region: CASSLGAGEIGYTF. The CDR3 DNA sequence: TGCGCCAGCAGCTTGGGGGCAGGGGAGATAGGCTACACCTTC.